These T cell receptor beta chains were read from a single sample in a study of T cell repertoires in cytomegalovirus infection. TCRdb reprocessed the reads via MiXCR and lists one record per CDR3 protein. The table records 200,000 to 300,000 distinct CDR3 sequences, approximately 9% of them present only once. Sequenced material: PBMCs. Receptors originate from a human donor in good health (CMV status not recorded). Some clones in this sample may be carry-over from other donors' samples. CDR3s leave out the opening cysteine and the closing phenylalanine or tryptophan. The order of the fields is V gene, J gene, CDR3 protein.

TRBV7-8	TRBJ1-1	ASSFSGTRYTEAF
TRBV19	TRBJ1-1	ASSIPGTSAANTEAF
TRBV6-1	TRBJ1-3	ASSPTSGNTIY
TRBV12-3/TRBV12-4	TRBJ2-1	ASSLLLAGDLGEQF
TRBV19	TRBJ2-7	ASSPGLDGSEQY
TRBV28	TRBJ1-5	ASRWTGDQPQH
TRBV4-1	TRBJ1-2	ASSQVGGMAYGYT
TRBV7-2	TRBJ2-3	ASSPRISDTQY
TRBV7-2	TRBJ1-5	ASSQNGMTGRNQPQH
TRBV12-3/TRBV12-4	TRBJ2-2	ASSLIGIRF
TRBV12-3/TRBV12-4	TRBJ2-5	ASSFLMGLSQETQY
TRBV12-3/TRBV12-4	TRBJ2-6	ASSLIQGGGANVLT
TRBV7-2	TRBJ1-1	ASSLVSYTEAF
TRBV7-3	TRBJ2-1	ASSSGAGGPGEQF
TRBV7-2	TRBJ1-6	ASTTRPESPLH
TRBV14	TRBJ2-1	ASSYQQGPHEQF
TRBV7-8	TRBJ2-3	ASSLAPKGTDTQY
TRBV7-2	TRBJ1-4	ASSLRAGVGQGEKLF
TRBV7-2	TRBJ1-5	ASSFGTGYSNQPQH
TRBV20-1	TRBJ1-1	SVGRLSGNTEAF
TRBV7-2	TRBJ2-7	ASSNRGGRSSYEQY
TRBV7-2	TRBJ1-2	ASSSDLGIYGYT
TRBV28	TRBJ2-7	ATEFYEQY